Listed below are T cell receptor beta chains from one sample, sequenced in a study of early T cells in non-severe SARS-CoV-2 infection. In TCRdb, the 5' RACE reads were re-called with MiXCR into one record per CDR3 protein. Among 86,000 or so distinct CDR3 sequences listed, around 15% were seen once. The sequencing sample was made of whole blood. Receptor source: an adult who was a healthcare worker with PCR-confirmed SARS-CoV-2 infection or an uninfected control (not recorded which). The CDR3 runs from the conserved cysteine through the conserved F or W. A D gene is named only where the DNA matches it firmly. Not all rows give a size; the values are once, few, many and, for expanded clones, a class.

TRBV20-1	-	TRBJ2-2	few	TGCAGTGCTAGGCCCCAGAACACCGGGGAGCTGTTTTTT	CSARPQNTGELFF
TRBV20-1	-	TRBJ2-1	many	TGCAGTGCTGAACTACAGGGCTCCTACAATGAGCAGTTCTTC	CSAELQGSYNEQFF
TRBV5-8	TRBD1	TRBJ2-7	many	TGTGCCAGCAGCTTGGGGGGACAGGGGGCTTACGAGCAGTACTTC	CASSLGGQGAYEQYF
TRBV11-3	TRBD1	TRBJ2-3	-	TGTGCCAGCACCGGGACAGGGGACACAGATACGCAGTATTTT	CASTGTGDTDTQYF
TRBV4-2	-	TRBJ1-3	-	TGTGCCAGCAGCCAAGATGGATCGGGGCAATCTGGAAACACCATATATTTT	CASSQDGSGQSGNTIYF
TRBV27	-	TRBJ1-2	-	TGTGCCAGCAGCACTGCTCAGTCCTATGGCTACACCTTC	CASSTAQSYGYTF
TRBV7-6	-	TRBJ2-1	many	TGTGCCAGCAGCTTACTACAGTACAATGAGCAGTTCTTC	CASSLLQYNEQFF
TRBV29-1	TRBD1	TRBJ2-7	-	TGCAGCGTTGGGACAGCTCTCTGGGACAGGGGCGATCACGAGCAGTACTTC	CSVGTALWDRGDHEQYF
TRBV29-1	-	TRBJ2-5	-	TGCAGCGTTCGGACAGCCCAAGAGACCCAGTACTTC	CSVRTAQETQYF
TRBV11-2	-	TRBJ2-7	-	TGTGCCAGCAGCCCCGGTTTCCACGAGCAGTACTTC	CASSPGFHEQYF
TRBV19	-	TRBJ1-2	-	TGTGCCACAGGGGACTATGGCTACACCTTC	CATGDYGYTF
TRBV7-2	-	TRBJ2-1	many	TGTGCCAGCCGTCGAGGGTCTGAGCAGTTCTTC	CASRRGSEQFF
TRBV4-1	-	TRBJ2-3	-	TGCGCCAGCAGCGCCTCTATAAGCACAGATACGCAGTATTTT	CASSASISTDTQYF
TRBV29-1	-	TRBJ1-2	-	TGCAGCGTTGATCGGCAGGATCACTACTATGGCTACACCTTC	CSVDRQDHYYGYTF
TRBV11-2	-	TRBJ2-5	-	TGTGCCAGCAGCCCCCCGTGGAAAGAGACCCAGTACTTC	CASSPPWKETQYF
TRBV20-1	TRBD1	TRBJ2-5	-	TGCAGTGCTAGAGACTTTCCAGGGGGCCAAGAGACCCAGTACTTC	CSARDFPGGQETQYF
TRBV6-1	-	TRBJ2-2	-	TGTGCCAGCAGCCCTTCACAGGGTTACACCGGGGAGCTGTTTTTT	CASSPSQGYTGELFF
TRBV30	TRBD1	TRBJ1-1	-	TGTGCCTTCGGGACAGAGACCTTGAACACTGAAGCTTTCTTT	CAFGTETLNTEAFF
TRBV2	TRBD1	TRBJ2-5	many	TGTGCCAGCAGTGGACAGGGGGCGCTTGGAGGAGAGACCCAGTACTTC	CASSGQGALGGETQYF
TRBV29-1	TRBD1	TRBJ1-2	few	TGCAGCGCCGGGACAGTATTTCGGGATGGCTACACCTTC	CSAGTVFRDGYTF
TRBV6-1	-	TRBJ1-1	many	TGTGCCAGCAGTGATTCGGGCCTCACCGCTTCCTTT	CASSDSGLTASF
TRBV20-1	-	TRBJ1-5	-	TGCAGTGCTGGAGTCAACCCCCAGCATTTT	CSAGVNPQHF
TRBV5-4	TRBD1	TRBJ2-2	-	TGTGCCAGCAGCACCGGGACAGGGGGCGGCGGGGAGCTGTTTTTT	CASSTGTGGGGELFF